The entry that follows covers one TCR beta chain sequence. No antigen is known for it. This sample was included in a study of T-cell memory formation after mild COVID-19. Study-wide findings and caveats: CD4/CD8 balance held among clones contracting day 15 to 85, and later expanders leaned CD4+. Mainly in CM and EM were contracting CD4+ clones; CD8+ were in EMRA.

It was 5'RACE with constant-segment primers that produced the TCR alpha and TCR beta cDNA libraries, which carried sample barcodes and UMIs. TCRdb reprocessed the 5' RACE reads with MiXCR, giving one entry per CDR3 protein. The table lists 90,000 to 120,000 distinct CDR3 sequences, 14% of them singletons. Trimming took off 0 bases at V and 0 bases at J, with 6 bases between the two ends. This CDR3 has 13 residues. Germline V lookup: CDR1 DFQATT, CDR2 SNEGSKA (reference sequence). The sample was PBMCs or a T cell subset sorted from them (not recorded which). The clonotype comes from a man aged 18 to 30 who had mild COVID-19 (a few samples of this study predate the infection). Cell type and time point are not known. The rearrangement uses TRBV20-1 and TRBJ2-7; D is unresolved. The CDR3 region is CSAREGVSYEQYF. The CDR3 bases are TGCAGTGCTAGAGAAGGTGTCTCCTACGAGCAGTACTTC.